What follows is one TCR beta chain and its context. The source of the sample is a study of shared clonotypes between healthy human individuals. This CDR3 has 12 residues. V lost 5 bases and J lost 3, with 8 bases in between. In germline, CDR1 is SGHRS, CDR2 YFSETQ. Data came from immunoSEQ multiplex PCR; TCRdb stores just in-frame clones and leaves some out. This sample has roughly 490,000 clones, with 65% to 80% found just once. The origin of this receptor is a woman aged 40 to 49 in good health. Some clones in this sample may be carry-over from other donors' samples. Sample: PBMCs. The chain carries TRBV5-1 and TRBJ1-2; D remains unclear. CDR3 bases: TGCGCCAGCAGTATGGGAGACTATGGCTACACCTTC. Translated: CASSMGDYGYTF.